Each of the 29 T cell receptor beta chains below was sequenced from the same sample in a study of shared clonotypes between healthy human individuals. Only CD45RO-negative cells positively selected for CCR7 counted as naive CD8 cells, so terminally differentiated effector memory CD45RA+ cells were excluded. Repertoires were generated with immunoSEQ multiplex PCR, while TCRdb's copy carries only in-frame clones and drops some. The sample gives 1.5 million to 2.5 million clones, approximately 94% of which show up once; less than 1.5% is in the top ten. The specimen was naive CD8+ T cells sorted from blood. These receptors originate from a young man in good health.

The chain has TRBV28 and TRBJ2-2, with D maybe TRBD1 (7 bases). Germline CDR1 reads MDHEN; CDR2 reads SYDVKM. V lost 6 bases and J 3 bases, leaving 11 bases between the germline ends. CDR3 length: 14 amino acids. The DNA of the CDR3 is TGTGCCAGCAGCGTCAGGGGGGACACCGGGGAGCTGTTTTTT. As protein: CASSVRGDTGELFF.

In its sample, this clone was seen once. The V call is TRBV4-2, the J call TRBJ2-7; 13 bases are shared with TRBD2. V dropped 0 bases and J dropped 9; count of bases not matched to a gene: 11. Germline V gene data show CDR1 as LGHNA and CDR2 as YNFKEQ. The CDR3 sequence is 17 residues long. The chain's CDR3 is CASSQDGTSGDPLGQYF. In DNA form, the CDR3 reads TGTGCCAGCAGCCAAGATGGGACTAGCGGGGATCCCTTAGGGCAGTACTTC.

V gene TRBV2 combines with J gene TRBJ1-5, with 8 bases matching TRBD1. The CDR3 spans 17 residues. In germline, CDR1 is SNHLY, CDR2 FYNNEI. With 2 bases clipped from V and 2 bases from J, the junction kept 8 bases outside the gene matches. In nucleotides, the CDR3 is TGTGCCAGCAGTGAAAACAGGGGGAGGTCGGGCAATCAGCCCCAGCATTTT. Its protein is CASSENRGRSGNQPQHF.

The chain carries TRBV4-1 and TRBJ2-2; D call uncertain. Looked up from germline, CDR1 is MGHRA and CDR2 is YSYEKL. Trimming removed 0 bases at V and 2 bases at J, with 10 bases between. This CDR3 has 16 residues. CDR3 DNA: TGCGCCAGCAGCCAAGAAGGACGGGCCAACACCGGGGAGCTGTTTTTT. It translates to CASSQEGRANTGELFF.

The rearrangement uses TRBV5-1 and TRBJ1-3; a possible D gene is TRBD1 (6 bases). V lost 0 bases, J lost 4 bases, and 11 bases lay in between. The length of the CDR3 is 15 residues. Per germline, CDR1 SGHRS and CDR2 YFSETQ. The CDR3 sequence is CASSLEGERGNTIYF. In DNA form, the CDR3 reads TGCGCCAGCAGCTTGGAGGGGGAGAGGGGAAACACCATATATTTT.

The chain has TRBV7-6 and TRBJ2-1, with 13 positions matching TRBD2. CDR1 is SGHVS, CDR2 FNYEAQ, per germline. After removal of 1 base from V and 7 bases from J, the junction contained 13 bases not matched to a gene. The CDR3 runs to 19 residues. CDR3 sequence reads: CASSLGVRTSGGPGNEQFF. As DNA, the CDR3 is TGTGCCAGCAGCTTAGGGGTACGGACTAGCGGGGGCCCTGGGAATGAGCAGTTCTTC.

V usage is TRBV4-1 and J usage is TRBJ2-7, with D tentatively TRBD2 (6 bases). Germline CDR1 reads MGHRA; CDR2 reads YSYEKL. Trimming shortened V by 4 bases and J by 0 bases, and 16 bases separated the two germline ends. The CDR3 has 16 amino acids. The CDR3 DNA sequence: TGCGCCAGCAGCCCCGCTGGACGGGGGAGCTCCTACGAGCAGTACTTC. This encodes CASSPAGRGSSYEQYF.

The chain is built from TRBV10-3 and TRBJ2-3; 14 bases line up with TRBD2. The length of the CDR3 is 18 residues. Germline CDR1 ENHRY, CDR2 SYGVKD. Trimming took 1 base from V and 9 from J; bases not matched to a gene: 12. The CDR3 DNA sequence: TGTGCCATCAGTGAGTTGCCCGGGACTAGCGGGGGTACGGGCACGCAGTATTTT. This translates into CAISELPGTSGGTGTQYF.

This clone was picked up one time. This chain uses TRBV7-8 with TRBJ2-2; no reliable D call. The CDR3 is 14 residues long. Germline assignment: CDR1 SGHVS and CDR2 FQNEAQ. Trimming took off 2 bases at V and 1 base at J, with 5 bases between the two ends. As DNA, the CDR3 is TGTGCCAGCAGCTTACCGGGGAACACCGGGGAGCTGTTTTTT. Protein product: CASSLPGNTGELFF.

Regarding this clone: The sample has other DNA sequences that encode this CDR3 too. J is TRBJ2-6 and V is TRBV9; TRBD2 matches 7 bases. Losses at the gene ends were 3 bases for V and 0 bases for J; bases not matched to a gene: 0. Germline CDR1 reads SGDLS; CDR2 reads YYNGEE. The CDR3 sequence is 15 residues long. The CDR3 spells CASSAGGSGANVLTF. CDR3 sequence (DNA): TGTGCCAGCAGCGCGGGGGGCTCTGGGGCCAACGTCCTGACTTTC.

The chain employs TRBV7-8 and TRBJ2-7, with 9 bases that match TRBD2. CDR3 length: 15 residues. Germline values: CDR1 SGHVS, CDR2 FQNEAQ. V was pared by 3 bases and J by 6 bases, with 9 bases of the junction left unmatched. Here the CDR3 reads CASSLPPSGAREQYF. The CDR3 nucleotides read TGTGCCAGCAGCTTGCCCCCTAGCGGGGCCCGCGAGCAGTACTTC. The variable domain in full, with the rest retrieved from reference TRBV7-8 and TRBJ2-7, is GAGVSQSPRYKVAKRGQDVALRCDPISGHVSLFWYQQALGQGPEFLTYFQNEAQLDKSGLPSDRFFAERPEGSVSTLKIQRTQQEDSAVYLCASSLPPSGAREQYFGPGTRLTVT.

The chain carries TRBV4-2 and TRBJ2-7; the match to TRBD2 covers 8 bases. Germline V gene data show CDR1 as LGHNA and CDR2 as YNFKEQ. This CDR3 is built from 16 residues. After removal of 1 base from V and 2 bases from J, the junction contained 7 bases not matched to a gene. CDR3 nucleotide sequence: TGTGCCAGCAGCCAAGTCTCAGCGGGGGCGACCTACGAGCAGTACTTC. It specifies CASSQVSAGATYEQYF.

The table lists this clone with a few counts. The rearrangement links TRBV4-2 to TRBJ1-1; no clear D gene. The germline gives CDR1 LGHNA, CDR2 YNFKEQ. V was pared by 0 bases and J by 7 bases, with 9 bases between. The CDR3 is made up of 13 amino acids. The CDR3, as DNA: TGTGCCAGCAGCCAAGAGGTCTCTAGTGAAGCTTTCTTT. Translation gives CASSQEVSSEAFF.

The chain has TRBV28 and TRBJ2-3; tentatively, D is TRBD2 (7 bases). This CDR3 comprises 15 residues. Germline CDR1 and CDR2: MDHEN and SYDVKM. Trimming pared 3 bases from V and 2 bases from J, leaving 12 bases between. CDR3 residues: CASSLRGPYTDTQYF. The CDR3 coding sequence is TGTGCCAGCAGTTTGCGGGGGCCGTACACAGATACGCAGTATTTT.

Of note for this clone: One junction end does not reproduce the germline sequence, and a read error may be involved. The chain carries TRBV6-5 and TRBJ1-6; D unresolved. Germline assignment: CDR1 MNHEY and CDR2 SVGAGI. The CDR3 loop spans 14 amino acids. CDR3 nucleotide sequence: TGTGCCAGCACTTACCGGAGCCATAATTCACCCCTCCACTTT. It encodes CASTYRSHNSPLHF.

V gene TRBV4-1 combines with J gene TRBJ2-7; possible D gene TRBD1, 6 bases. The CDR3 runs to 15 residues. Germline V gene lookup returns CDR1 MGHRA and CDR2 YSYEKL. V was clipped by 1 base and J by 3 bases, with 13 bases between them. The CDR3 DNA sequence: TGCGCCAGCAGCCAAGGGGACATTCTTCGCTACGAGCAGTACTTC. Translation gives CASSQGDILRYEQYF.

J is TRBJ1-2 and V is TRBV29-1; D gene unclear. V lost 0 bases to trimming and J lost 8 bases, with 10 bases between them. The CDR3 extends over 12 amino acids. Germline-derived CDR1 and CDR2 are SQVTM and ANQGSEA. The CDR3 nucleotides read TGCAGCGTTGAAGATCTTGGGGAGGGCTACACCTTC. Protein: CSVEDLGEGYTF.

V usage is TRBV6-5 and J usage is TRBJ1-1; the D gene is possibly TRBD1 (5 bases). The CDR3 loop spans 15 amino acids. Germline lookup yields CDR1 MNHEY and CDR2 SVGAGI. Trimming removed 2 bases from V and 0 bases from J, with 10 bases in between. For the CDR3, the DNA is TGTGCCAGCAGTTACCGGGGACGGTTGAACACTGAAGCTTTCTTT. Its translation: CASSYRGRLNTEAFF.

The rearrangement uses TRBV4-1 and TRBJ2-3, with 10 bases matching TRBD2. The CDR3 length is 16 residues. Per the germline V gene, CDR1 is MGHRA and CDR2 is YSYEKL. J gave up 5 bases and V 1 base, and 6 bases lay outside the gene matches. CDR3 DNA sequence: TGCGCCAGCAGCCAAGTTCCAGCGGGGGGGCGAGATACGCAGTATTTT. Protein product: CASSQVPAGGRDTQYF.

This clone was recorded once. The V call is TRBV11-3, the J call TRBJ2-7; D uncertain. Germline V CDR1 and CDR2: SGHNT, YENEEA. CDR3 length: 13 amino acids. Between the trimmed V and J ends, which lost 5 bases and 6 bases, there was a span of 14 bases. The CDR3 DNA reads as TGTGCCAGCAGCCCCAGGTACGGATCCGAGCAGTACTTC. This sequence encodes CASSPRYGSEQYF.

The chain uses TRBV19 and TRBJ1-2; D is unresolved. The CDR3 is made up of 14 amino acids. CDR1 and CDR2 (germline): LNHDA, SQIVND (reference sequence). V lost 3 bases, J lost 4 bases, and 12 bases lay in between. The DNA for the CDR3 is TGTGCCAGTAGTATCGGCAGTTGGGGCTATGGCTACACCTTC. It translates to CASSIGSWGYGYTF.

The V gene is TRBV27, the J gene TRBJ2-7, with 7 bases aligning to TRBD1. Per the germline V gene, CDR1 is MNHEY and CDR2 is SMNVEV (reference sequence). The CDR3 sequence is 15 residues long. The ends lost 3 bases at V and 0 bases at J; junction bases unmatched: 5. The CDR3 DNA sequence: TGTGCCAGCAGTTTGTTAGGGACAGCCTCCTACGAGCAGTACTTC. Protein product: CASSLLGTASYEQYF.

The chain has TRBV9 and TRBJ2-2; no clear D gene. Germline CDR1 and CDR2: SGDLS and YYNGEE. The CDR3 is 17 amino acids. V dropped 3 bases and J dropped 0 bases, with 15 bases sitting between them. CDR3 sequence (DNA): TGTGCCAGCAGCGCCCACCTGTGGAGTCCGAACACCGGGGAGCTGTTTTTT. Translation gives CASSAHLWSPNTGELFF.

The chain recombines TRBV15 with TRBJ2-4; TRBD2 matches 8 bases. The ends lost 1 base at V and 1 base at J; junction bases unmatched: 12. Per germline, CDR1 LNHNV and CDR2 YYDKDF (reference sequence). CDR3 length: 19 residues. CDR3 coding DNA: TGTGCCACCAGCAGAGGACGGGAGGGCCGGTTGTTGGCCAAAAACATTCAGTACTTC. Translating it yields CATSRGREGRLLAKNIQYF.

Concerning this clone itself: Other nucleotide sequences in the sample specify the same CDR3. The rearrangement joins TRBV11-2 to TRBJ1-1; unclear D gene. The length of the CDR3 is 11 residues. Trimming cost V 1 base and J 6 bases, with 3 bases left between them. Per the germline V gene, CDR1 is SGHAT and CDR2 is FQNNGV. The CDR3 sequence is CASSLGSEAFF. CDR3 nucleotides: TGTGCCAGCAGCTTAGGTTCTGAAGCTTTCTTT.

As concerns this clone: Additional DNA sequences in this sample encode the identical CDR3. The chain is built from TRBV27 and TRBJ2-7; D assignment may be TRBD1 or TRBD2 (5 bases each). Deletions cut 6 bases from V and 1 base from J, with 7 bases between. The CDR3 totals 12 residues. CDR1 is MNHEY and CDR2 is SMNVEV in the germline V gene (reference sequence). CDR3 protein: CASRGDSYEQYF. The CDR3 bases are TGTGCCAGCAGGGGGGATTCCTACGAGCAGTACTTC.

Comments on this clone: Other nucleotide sequences from this sample produce the same CDR3. J is TRBJ2-3 and V is TRBV6-5; D unclear. Trimming cost V 2 bases and J 0 bases, with 3 bases left between them. The CDR3 has 13 residues. CDR1 is MNHEY, CDR2 SVGAGI, per germline. The DNA of the CDR3 is TGTGCCAGCAGTTACAGGAGCACAGATACGCAGTATTTT. Protein product: CASSYRSTDTQYF.

About this clone: Different DNA sequences within this sample yield the same CDR3. This rearrangement joins TRBV4-1 to TRBJ2-7, with D possibly being TRBD1 or TRBD2 (5 bases each). The V gene lost 0 bases and the J gene lost 3 bases, with 12 bases spanning the gap. CDR1 and CDR2 from the germline V gene are MGHRA and YSYEKL. The CDR3 runs to 15 residues. CDR3 DNA sequence: TGCGCCAGCAGCCAAGAACCCGGGACCCTCTACGAGCAGTACTTC. It is translated as CASSQEPGTLYEQYF.

The chain is built from TRBV7-9 and TRBJ1-1; D not resolved. Germline V gives CDR1 SEHNR, CDR2 FQNEAQ (reference sequence). Deletions cut 5 bases from V and 3 bases from J, with 16 bases between. The CDR3 covers 15 residues. The CDR3 loop reads CASSGLVGWDTEAFF. The CDR3 DNA follows: TGTGCCAGCAGCGGCCTTGTGGGTTGGGACACTGAAGCTTTCTTT.